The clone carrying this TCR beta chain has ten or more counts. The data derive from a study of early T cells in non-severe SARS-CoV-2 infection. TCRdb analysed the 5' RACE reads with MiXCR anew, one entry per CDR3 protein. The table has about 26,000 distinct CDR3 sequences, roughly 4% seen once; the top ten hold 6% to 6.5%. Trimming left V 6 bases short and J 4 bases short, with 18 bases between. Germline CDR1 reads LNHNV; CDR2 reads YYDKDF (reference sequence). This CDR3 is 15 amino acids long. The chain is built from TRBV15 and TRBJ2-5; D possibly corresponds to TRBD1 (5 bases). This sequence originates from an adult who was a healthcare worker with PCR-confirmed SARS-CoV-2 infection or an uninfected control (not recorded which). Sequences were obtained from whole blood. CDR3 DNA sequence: TGTGCCACCAGGATACTCCCCAGGGTGGGAGAGACCCAGTACTTC. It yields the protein CATRILPRVGETQYF.